The clone carrying this TCR beta chain was picked up many times. Antigen: not known. These data are taken from a study of T cells in Graves' hyperthyroidism and ophthalmopathy. Study-level points and caveats: Blood also carried most thyroid clonotypes expanded above 0.001.

This CDR3 is 14 amino acids long. The V and J ends lost 2 bases and 6 bases respectively, with 13 bases between them. CDR1 SGHNT and CDR2 YYREEE come from the germline V gene (reference sequence). Template material for amplifying TCR beta CDR3 regions consisted of RNA transcripts. HTBI primers were the set used in a first-round RT-PCR of the TCR CDR3. MiXCR was run by TCRdb on the multiplex PCR reads, yielding one entry per CDR3 protein. The sample contains under 350,000 distinct CDR3 sequences, roughly 18% of which appear only once. Sequenced input: blood. The rearrangement uses TRBV5-4 and TRBJ2-3, with D perhaps matching TRBD1 (6 bases). The clonotype originates from a woman between 50 and 59 years old with Graves' hyperthyroidism. CDR3 sequence: CASSFDRSSDTQYF. DNA for the CDR3: TGTGCCAGCAGCTTTGACAGGAGTAGTGATACGCAGTATTTT.